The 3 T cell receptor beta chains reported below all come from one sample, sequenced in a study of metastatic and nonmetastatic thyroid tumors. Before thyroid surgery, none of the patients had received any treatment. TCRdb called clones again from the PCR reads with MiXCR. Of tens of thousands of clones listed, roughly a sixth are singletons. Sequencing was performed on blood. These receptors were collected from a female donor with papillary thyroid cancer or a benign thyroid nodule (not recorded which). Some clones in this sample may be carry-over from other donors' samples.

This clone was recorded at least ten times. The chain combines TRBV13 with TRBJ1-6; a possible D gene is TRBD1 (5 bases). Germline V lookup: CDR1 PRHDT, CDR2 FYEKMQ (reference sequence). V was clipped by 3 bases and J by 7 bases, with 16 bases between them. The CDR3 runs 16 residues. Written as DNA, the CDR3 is TGTGCCAGCAGCTTGGGAGGGGAGAGACCCAATTCACCCCTCCACTTT. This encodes CASSLGGERPNSPLHF.

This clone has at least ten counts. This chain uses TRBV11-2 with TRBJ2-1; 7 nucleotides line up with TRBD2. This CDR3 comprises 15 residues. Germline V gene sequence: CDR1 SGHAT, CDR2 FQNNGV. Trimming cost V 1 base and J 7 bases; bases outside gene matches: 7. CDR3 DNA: TGTGCCAGCAGCTTAGTAGGTTCCGGGGGGAATGAGCAGTTCTTC. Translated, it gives CASSLVGSGGNEQFF.

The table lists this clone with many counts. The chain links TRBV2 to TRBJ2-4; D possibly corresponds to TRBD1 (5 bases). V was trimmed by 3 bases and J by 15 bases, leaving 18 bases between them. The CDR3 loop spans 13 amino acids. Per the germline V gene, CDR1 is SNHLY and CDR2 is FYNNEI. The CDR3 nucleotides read TGTGCCAGCAGTGACTGGGTATATCAGGGCGGGTACTTC. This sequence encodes CASSDWVYQGGYF.